This record concerns one TCR beta chain sequence. V was trimmed by 1 base and J by 6 bases, leaving 9 bases between them. The CDR3 is 13 residues long. The germline CDR1 and CDR2 sequences are SGHTA and FQGTGA. The sample is drawn from a study of blood T cell repertoires in COVID-19. As for the study in general: Researchers got acute and convalescent COVID-19 samples from the United States, Italy and Spain. T cells, B-cell-depleted T cells, or PBMCs supplied cDNA or gDNA.

In the source study's methods: Nucleated cell counts were estimated from reference gene primer amplification. TCRdb's table, derived via immunoSEQ multiplex PCR, lists solely in-frame clones and lacks some. V and J calls and clone size follow that table, whereas D and trimming were derived from the DNA. Among approximately 260,000 clones, over 75% were seen once, and the ten largest hold about 10%. Sequencing was carried out using peripheral blood. The chain carries TRBV7-3 and TRBJ1-2; D is undetermined. The receptor was isolated from a woman in her 70s with acute or convalescent COVID-19. The CDR3 DNA is TGTGCCAGCAGCTTAAGGTCAGGAAATGGCTACACCTTC. It yields the protein CASSLRSGNGYTF.